The rows below give T cell receptor beta chains drawn from one sample of a study of T cell responses to AZD1222 COVID-19 vaccine. Produced via immunoSEQ multiplex PCR; TCRdb's table is partial and in-frame only. This repertoire shows about 120,000 clones, around 90% found once; its top ten account for approximately 5.4%. Sequenced material: peripheral blood, taken on day 0 of AZD1222 vaccination. These receptors came from an adult in good health. CDR3s include the opening cysteine and the closing phenylalanine or tryptophan. The D gene is left open where the match is weak. Clone size, where shown, is once, few, many, or a class for clones that have expanded.

d_call	clone_size	v_call	j_call	cdr3_nt	cdr3_aa
-	once	TRBV15	TRBJ1-1	TGTGCCACCAGCCCTTTCGGGCGGGATCGAATGAACACTGAAGCTTTCTTT	CATSPFGRDRMNTEAFF
TRBD1	-	TRBV30	TRBJ1-4	TGTGCCTGGAGTCGGACAGGAAGTAATGAAAAACTGTTTTTT	CAWSRTGSNEKLFF
-	once	TRBV5-6	TRBJ2-4	TGTGCCAGCAGCTTCATCTCAGGCAAAAACATTCAGTACTTC	CASSFISGKNIQYF
-	-	TRBV6-6	TRBJ2-3	TGTGCCAGCAGTTACTCGAGTCGGTTCTACACAGATACGCAGTATTTT	CASSYSSRFYTDTQYF
-	-	TRBV2	TRBJ2-7	TGTGCCAGCAGTGGGGGGAGCAATCCATCCTACGAGCAGTACTTC	CASSGGSNPSYEQYF
TRBD2	-	TRBV6-2/TRBV6-3	TRBJ2-7	TGTGCCAGCAGTTCAATGAGGGGCGGGAGCTTTTTGCAGTACTTC	CASSSMRGGSFLQYF
-	once	TRBV28	TRBJ2-7	TGTGCCAGCATAGCCGGCCTAGGGGGAGTCTACGAGCAGTACTTC	CASIAGLGGVYEQYF
TRBD2	-	TRBV5-1	TRBJ2-1	TGCGCCAGCAGCTTTGGTAGCGGGGGGGCCAATGAGCAGTTCTTC	CASSFGSGGANEQFF
TRBD1	-	TRBV11-3	TRBJ1-6	TGTGCCAGCAGCCTCGGACAGGTTTATAATTCACCCCTCCACTTT	CASSLGQVYNSPLHF
-	-	TRBV7-2	TRBJ1-1	TGTGCCAGCAGCTTAGGACAGCAAACCCGGAAAGCTTTCTTT	CASSLGQQTRKAFF
TRBD1	-	TRBV30	TRBJ2-2	TGTGCCTGGAGAGAGGGGGCCAGTCTATACGGGGAGCTGTTTTTT	CAWREGASLYGELFF
-	-	TRBV29-1	TRBJ1-2	TGCAGCGCCCAGCTAGGGTATGGCTACACCTTC	CSAQLGYGYTF
-	-	TRBV2	TRBJ2-5	TGTGCCAGCAAGGGGCGGTTCGTCGGGGAGACCCAGTACTTC	CASKGRFVGETQYF
-	-	TRBV3-1/TRBV3-2	TRBJ2-7	TGTGCCAGCAGCCACGCCGGGAAAGCAAGGTCCTACGAGCAGTACTTC	CASSHAGKARSYEQYF
TRBD1	-	TRBV19	TRBJ2-7	TGTGCCAGTAACGACAGGGGAGAGCAGTACTTC	CASNDRGEQYF
-	-	TRBV20-1	TRBJ2-5	TGCAGTGCTAGTACCCCGGGACACCTGTACCAAGAGACCCAGTACTTC	CSASTPGHLYQETQYF
TRBD1	-	TRBV5-1	TRBJ1-3	TGCGCCAGCAGCTTTGAGGCAGGGGGACCGTCTGGAAACACCATATATTTT	CASSFEAGGPSGNTIYF
TRBD2	-	TRBV5-1	TRBJ2-7	TGCGCCAGCAGCTTGGCTAGCGGGAGTCTGTACGAGCAGTACTTC	CASSLASGSLYEQYF
-	-	TRBV10-3	TRBJ2-5	TGTGCCATCAGTGAGTCGGCCTGGGATGGTAAAGAGACCCAGTACTTC	CAISESAWDGKETQYF
TRBD1	-	TRBV5-1	TRBJ2-7	TGCGCCAGCAGCCCAGTGACAGGGATCTCCTACGAGCAGTACTTC	CASSPVTGISYEQYF
-	once	TRBV5-5	TRBJ2-3	TGTGCCAGCAGCCCCGGAGTAGATACGCAGTATTTT	CASSPGVDTQYF
TRBD1	-	TRBV28	TRBJ2-7	TGTGCCAGCCGACAGACAGGGGGCAACGAGCAGTACTTC	CASRQTGGNEQYF
-	-	TRBV7-2	TRBJ2-6	TGTGCCAGCAGCTTCCCTCCTGGGGCCAACGTCCTGACTTTC	CASSFPPGANVLTF
-	few	TRBV28	TRBJ2-1	TGTGCCAGTAGCAGTCTCTGCTACAATGAGCAGTTCTTC	CASSSLCYNEQFF
TRBD1	-	TRBV6-1	TRBJ2-2	TGTGCCAGCAGTGAGCTAGGACAGGGGTACACCGGGGAGCTGTTTTTT	CASSELGQGYTGELFF
-	-	TRBV19	TRBJ2-1	TGTGCCAGTAGTATGTGGGGGCTGAGCTCCTACAATGAGCAGTTCTTC	CASSMWGLSSYNEQFF
-	-	TRBV20-1	TRBJ1-2	TGCAGTGTGGCAGAGTATGGCTACACCTTC	CSVAEYGYTF
TRBD1	-	TRBV27	TRBJ2-2	TGTGCCAGCAGTCAGTTAGCCGGACAGGGGACCGGGGAGCTGTTTTTT	CASSQLAGQGTGELFF
TRBD1	-	TRBV3-1/TRBV3-2	TRBJ1-2	TGTGCCAGCAGCCACTCGGACAGGGCGGGGAGAAGCTACACCTTC	CASSHSDRAGRSYTF
-	-	TRBV5-5	TRBJ1-1	TGTGCCAGCAGCTTGCGCAGGGACATCAACACTGAAGCTTTCTTT	CASSLRRDINTEAFF
-	-	TRBV28	TRBJ1-2	TGTGCCAGCAGTTTATACACCTTGGACGGCTACACCTTC	CASSLYTLDGYTF
-	-	TRBV6-4	TRBJ2-7	TGTGCCAGCAGTGATTCTCGGGAGCAGTACTTC	CASSDSREQYF
-	-	TRBV7-6	TRBJ2-7	TGTGCCAGCAGCTCCGGAGGGGGAACTAGCTCCTACGAGCAGTACTTC	CASSSGGGTSSYEQYF
-	once	TRBV5-1	TRBJ2-2	TGCGCCAGCAGATTACCCGACACCGGGGAGCTGTTTTTT	CASRLPDTGELFF
-	few	TRBV6-4	TRBJ2-2	TGTGCCAGCAGGACAGAGAACACCGGGGAGCTGTTTTTT	CASRTENTGELFF
-	-	TRBV6-5	TRBJ2-7	TGTGCCAGCAGTTACTCGATACAGGCCTACTACGAGCAGTACTTC	CASSYSIQAYYEQYF
-	-	TRBV6-5	TRBJ2-7	TGTGCCAGCAGTTACTCGTATCTAAAAATCTACGAGCAGTACTTC	CASSYSYLKIYEQYF
TRBD1	-	TRBV28	TRBJ1-1	TGTGCCACCGACAGGGGGATGAACACTGAAGCTTTCTTT	CATDRGMNTEAFF
-	-	TRBV6-6	TRBJ1-1	TGTGCCAGCAGCCCCCTGGCAGGCGTTGTAAACACTGAAGCTTTCTTT	CASSPLAGVVNTEAFF
TRBD2	-	TRBV7-2	TRBJ2-1	TGTGCCAGCAGCTCAGATCGACTAGCGGGAGCCTACAATGAGCAGTTCTTC	CASSSDRLAGAYNEQFF
-	-	TRBV29-1	TRBJ2-2	TGCAGCGTTGATTTCAGGGAATCCACCGGGGAGCTGTTTTTT	CSVDFRESTGELFF
TRBD2	-	TRBV6-6	TRBJ2-7	TGTGCCAGCAGCTCCGGGACTAGCGGGAGTTTACAGTACTTC	CASSSGTSGSLQYF
TRBD1	-	TRBV4-1	TRBJ1-2	TGCGCCAGCAGCCAAGCACAGGGGGATAACTATGGCTACACCTTC	CASSQAQGDNYGYTF
TRBD1	-	TRBV19	TRBJ1-1	TGTGCCAGTAGTACGGGACAGGGTTTGAACACTGAAGCTTTCTTT	CASSTGQGLNTEAFF
TRBD2	-	TRBV19	TRBJ2-1	TGTGCCAGTAGTATTTCGGGGGGGGCCTACAATGAGCAGTTCTTC	CASSISGGAYNEQFF
TRBD1	-	TRBV2	TRBJ1-3	TGTGCCAGGCGGACAGGGGCTGGAAACACCATATATTTT	CARRTGAGNTIYF
TRBD1	-	TRBV3-1/TRBV3-2	TRBJ2-1	TGTGCCAGCAGCCAAGACAGTAATAGGGACAGATCCAATGAGCAGTTCTTC	CASSQDSNRDRSNEQFF
-	-	TRBV30	TRBJ1-5	TGTGCCTGGAGTGTCCAGACCAATCAGCCCCAGCATTTT	CAWSVQTNQPQHF
-	-	TRBV19	TRBJ1-6	TGTGCCAGTATGAGAGCAGTACAGTCCCGTGGTTCACCCCTCCACTTT	CASMRAVQSRGSPLHF
-	-	TRBV4-1	TRBJ2-7	TGCGCCAGCAGCCCTCAGGGTAACCTCCACGAGCAGTACTTC	CASSPQGNLHEQYF
TRBD1	-	TRBV3-1/TRBV3-2	TRBJ1-6	TGTGCCAGCAGCCAACTAGGACAGGGGACTAATTCACCCCTCCACTTT	CASSQLGQGTNSPLHF
-	-	TRBV29-1	TRBJ1-2	TGCAGCGTTGAAGACCCGGGGGCCGCCAATGGCTACACCTTC	CSVEDPGAANGYTF
-	-	TRBV19	TRBJ2-1	TGTGCCAGTAGTAGCGGGACATCTGTGGGCAATGAGCAGTTCTTC	CASSSGTSVGNEQFF
-	once	TRBV5-8	TRBJ1-2	TGTGCCAGCAGCTTGCGGGGGACCAACTATGGCTACACCTTC	CASSLRGTNYGYTF
-	-	TRBV19	TRBJ1-1	TGTGCCAGTAGTATTGGGGATGTGAACACTGAAGCTTTCTTT	CASSIGDVNTEAFF
-	once	TRBV19	TRBJ1-5	TGTGCCACTGGGGGGAGTCAGACGAATCAGCCCCAGCATTTT	CATGGSQTNQPQHF
TRBD2	few	TRBV5-1	TRBJ2-7	TGCGCCAGCAGCAGCAGCGGGAGTCGGGACGAGCAGTACTTC	CASSSSGSRDEQYF
-	-	TRBV28	TRBJ1-2	TGTGGTTCAGGGTCATCCTATGGCTACACCTTC	CGSGSSYGYTF
-	-	TRBV6-5	TRBJ1-2	TGTGCCAGCACTTCGTGGGAAGATGGCTACACCTTC	CASTSWEDGYTF